The 12 T cell receptor beta chains listed next were all sequenced from one sample in a study of CD8+ T cells in alopecia areata. Indicated treatment: oral pan-JAK inhibitor, 5-10 mg twice daily. RNA was extracted and reverse transcribed into cDNA as the sequencing template. Produced via immunoSEQ multiplex PCR; TCRdb's table is partial and in-frame only. The data contain about 120,000 clones, more than 40% of them singletons. Sequences were derived from CD4+ T cells sorted from blood, sampled at week 4, from a patient treated with tofacitinib. These receptors were collected from a human donor with alopecia areata.

The chain has TRBV5-6 and TRBJ2-6; D gene unclear. Trimming removed 4 bases from V and 0 bases from J, with 5 bases in between. The CDR3 has 14 amino acids. CDR1 is SGHDT and CDR2 is YYEEEE in the germline V gene. The CDR3 loop reads CASSLHSGANVLTF. In nucleotides, the CDR3 is TGTGCCAGCAGCCTCCACTCTGGGGCCAACGTCCTGACTTTC. The whole variable domain, filled in from reference TRBV5-6 and TRBJ2-6, reads DAGVTQSPTHLIKTRGQQVTLRCSPKSGHDTVSWYQQALGQGPQFIFQYYEEEERQRGNFPDRFSGHQFPNYSSELNVNALLLGDSALYLCASSLHSGANVLTFGAGSRLTVL.

This clone was counted a few times. This chain uses TRBV5-1 with TRBJ2-1; the D call may be TRBD1 or TRBD2 (5 bases each). The CDR3 has 15 amino acids. Trimming shortened V by 7 bases and J by 7 bases, and 21 bases separated the two germline ends. Per germline, CDR1 SGHRS and CDR2 YFSETQ. The CDR3 coding sequence is TGCGCCAGCGAGACGGGCCGGTCGGGGCGGAATGAGCAGTTCTTC. Its translation: CASETGRSGRNEQFF. Combining the CDR3 with reference TRBV5-1 and TRBJ2-1 gives the whole variable domain KAGVTQTPRYLIKTRGQQVTLSCSPISGHRSVSWYQQTPGQGLQFLFEYFSETQRNKGNFPGRFSGRQFSNSRSEMNVSTLELGDSALYLCASETGRSGRNEQFFGPGTRLTVL.

This clone was recorded once. V gene TRBV4-2 combines with J gene TRBJ1-3; 10 bases align to TRBD1. CDR1 LGHNA and CDR2 YNFKEQ come from the germline V gene. Unmatched junction bases numbered 3, after V lost 4 bases and J lost 3 bases. The CDR3 is 15 residues long. DNA for the CDR3: TGTGCCAGCAGCCGTGGACAGGGGGGTGGAAACACCATATATTTT. Amino acid sequence: CASSRGQGGGNTIYF.

V and J are TRBV30 and TRBJ1-1, with D uncertain. Germline V CDR1 and CDR2: GTSNPN, SVGIG (reference sequence). CDR3 length: 13 amino acids. The germline V and J ends were trimmed by 5 bases and 1 base, with 11 bases remaining between them. Here the CDR3 DNA reads TGTGCCTGGTTGGACCGAGGGAACACTGAAGCTTTCTTT. It translates to CAWLDRGNTEAFF.

This clone was observed a handful of times. The chain links TRBV5-5 to TRBJ2-7; 10 nucleotides line up with TRBD1. Per germline, CDR1 SGHKS and CDR2 YYEKEE (reference sequence). The V gene end was trimmed by 1 base and the J gene end by 4 bases; junction bases not matched to a gene: 5. The CDR3 length is 15 residues. DNA for the CDR3: TGTGCCAGCAGCTTGTTAGGACAGGGGGGATACGAGCAGTACTTC. Translated, it gives CASSLLGQGGYEQYF.

CDR3 in amino acids: CSVLGDNYGYTF. CDR3 in DNA: TGCAGCGTCCTGGGAGACAACTATGGCTACACCTTC. The chain is built from TRBV29-1 and TRBJ1-2; D ambiguous. The CDR3 covers 12 residues. Trimming took 6 bases from V and 2 from J, leaving 10 bases between them. CDR1 is SQVTM and CDR2 is ANQGSEA in the germline V gene.

The chain has TRBV2 and TRBJ2-2; D is ambiguous. Germline values: CDR1 SNHLY, CDR2 FYNNEI. The CDR3 totals 15 residues. Trimming took off 7 bases at V and 0 bases at J, with 12 bases between the two ends. In DNA form, the CDR3 reads TGTGCCAGCATCCCGGAAAGTACGAACACCGGGGAGCTGTTTTTT. This codes for CASIPESTNTGELFF.

V is TRBV6-5 and J is TRBJ2-3; TRBD2 aligns across 12 bases. Germline-derived CDR1 and CDR2 are MNHEY and SVGAGI. The length of the CDR3 is 14 residues. Trimming removed 7 bases from V and 10 bases from J; junction bases left unmatched: 9. CDR3 sequence (DNA): TGTGCCAGCACCGCTAGCGGGAGGGCCTACGCGCAGTATTTT. Amino acid sequence: CASTASGRAYAQYF.

This chain links TRBV4-1 with TRBJ1-4; D unclear. Trimming removed 0 bases from V and 6 bases from J, with 11 bases in between. The CDR3 spans 15 residues. Germline CDR1 reads MGHRA; CDR2 reads YSYEKL. The CDR3 bases are TGCGCCAGCAGCCAAGATCAACAGCCTGATGAAAAACTGTTTTTT. Translating it yields CASSQDQQPDEKLFF.

Of note for this clone: Other nucleotide sequences in the sample specify the same CDR3. The chain combines TRBV7-9 with TRBJ2-5; no clear D. The CDR3 contains 12 residues. CDR1 is SEHNR and CDR2 is FQNEAQ in the germline V gene (reference sequence). Trimming removed 0 bases from V and 5 bases from J, with 4 bases in between. The CDR3 region is CASSLAGETQYF. The CDR3 DNA sequence: TGTGCCAGCAGCTTAGCAGGGGAGACCCAGTACTTC.

The V call is TRBV29-1, the J call TRBJ2-7; tentative D call: TRBD1 (6 bases). The V end was cut by 6 bases, the J end by 5 bases, with 17 bases between. The CDR3 length is 13 residues. The germline V gene has CDR1 SQVTM and CDR2 ANQGSEA. The CDR3 loop reads CSVIIQGSHEQYF. CDR3 coding DNA: TGCAGCGTAATTATTCAGGGGTCCCACGAGCAGTACTTC.

This chain connects TRBV29-1 to TRBJ2-3; 9 bases fit TRBD1. With V trimmed by 4 bases and J by 2 bases, 4 bases remained unmatched. This CDR3 region has 14 residues. Germline assignment: CDR1 SQVTM and CDR2 ANQGSEA. Here the CDR3 reads CSVAGTGNTDTQYF. CDR3 coding DNA: TGCAGCGTTGCTGGGACAGGGAACACAGATACGCAGTATTTT.